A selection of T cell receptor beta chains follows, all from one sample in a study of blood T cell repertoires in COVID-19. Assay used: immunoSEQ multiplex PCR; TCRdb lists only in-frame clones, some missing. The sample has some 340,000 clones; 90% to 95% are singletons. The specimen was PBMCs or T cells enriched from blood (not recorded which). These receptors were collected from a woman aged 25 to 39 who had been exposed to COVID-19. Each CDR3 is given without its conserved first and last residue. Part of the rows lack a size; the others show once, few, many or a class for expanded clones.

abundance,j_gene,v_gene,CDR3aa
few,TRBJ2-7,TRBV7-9,ASSSRGSDEQY
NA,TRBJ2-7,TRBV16,ASSQSPGLIGQY
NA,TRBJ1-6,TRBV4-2,ASSQQRPGVAGSPLH
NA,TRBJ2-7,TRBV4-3,ASSQGQGIGEQY
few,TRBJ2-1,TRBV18,ASSPPSRTSYNEQF
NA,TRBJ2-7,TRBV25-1,ASAANGGLEQY
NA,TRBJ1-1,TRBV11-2,ASSSKGQGSTEAF
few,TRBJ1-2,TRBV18,ASSPGQPQHYGYT
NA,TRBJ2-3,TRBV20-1,SASLGGVADTQY
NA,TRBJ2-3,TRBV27,ASSFLGQAYSTDTQY
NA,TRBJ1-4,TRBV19,ASSQYTATNEKLF